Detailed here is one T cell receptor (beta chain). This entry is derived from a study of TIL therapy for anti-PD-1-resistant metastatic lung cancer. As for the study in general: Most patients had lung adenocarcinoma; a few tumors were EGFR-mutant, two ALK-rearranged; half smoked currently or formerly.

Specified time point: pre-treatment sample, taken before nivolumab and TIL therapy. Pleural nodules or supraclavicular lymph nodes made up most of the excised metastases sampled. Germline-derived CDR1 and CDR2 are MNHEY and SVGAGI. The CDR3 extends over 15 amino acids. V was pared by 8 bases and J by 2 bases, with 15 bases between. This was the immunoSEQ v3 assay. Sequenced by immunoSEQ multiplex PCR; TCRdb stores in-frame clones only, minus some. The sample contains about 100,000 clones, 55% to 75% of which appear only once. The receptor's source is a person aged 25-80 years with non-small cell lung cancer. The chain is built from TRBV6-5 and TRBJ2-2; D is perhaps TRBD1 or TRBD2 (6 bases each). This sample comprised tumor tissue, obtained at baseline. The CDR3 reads CASRTLGGNTGELFF. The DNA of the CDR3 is TGTGCCAGCCGCACATTGGGGGGCAACACCGGGGAGCTGTTTTTT.